The 16 T cell receptor beta chains below were found in one sample sequenced in a study of patients and donors after allogeneic stem cell transplantation. TCRdb called the RT-PCR reads again in MiXCR, with one record for every CDR3 protein. The table lists about 960,000 distinct CDR3 sequences, approximately 19% of them singletons. The sequenced sample was blood, either unsorted or a sorted T cell fraction (not recorded which). The receptors shown here come from a human donor who was either an allogeneic HSCT recipient or a stem cell or donor lymphocyte infusion donor (not recorded which). It is not recorded whose cells these are; they may come from a transplant donor.

The J gene is TRBJ2-3, the V gene TRBV7-2, with 7 bases lining up with TRBD1. CDR1 SGHTA and CDR2 FQGNSA come from the germline V gene. CDR3 size: 17 residues. V lost 3 bases, J lost 0 bases, and 9 bases stayed unmatched. CDR3 in DNA: TGTGCCAGCAGCTTCAGGGGGACATCTTATAGCACAGATACGCAGTATTTT. Protein: CASSFRGTSYSTDTQYF.

This chain uses TRBV6-2 or TRBV6-3 with TRBJ2-1; 8 positions match TRBD1. Germline V gene data show CDR1 as MNHEY and CDR2 as SVGEGT. J lost 6 bases, V lost 6 bases, and 10 bases had no gene match. CDR3 length: 15 residues. In DNA form, the CDR3 reads TGTGCCAGCAGCCGGACAGGGAAAAAGTTCAATGAGCAGTTCTTC. This translates into CASSRTGKKFNEQFF.

For this clonotype: Relative to the germline gene, one junction end is altered; a read error may explain this. The genes are TRBV7-2 and TRBJ1-6; no reliable D call. Germline CDR1 is SGHTA and CDR2 is FQGNSA. The CDR3 sequence is 14 residues long. The CDR3 nucleotides are TGTGCCAGCAGCTTAGTGCCAGCCGACCCTGGTGTAGACTTT. It is translated as CASSLVPADPGVDF.

V is TRBV7-2 and J is TRBJ2-3, with 7 positions matching TRBD1. J gave up 4 bases and V 6 bases, and 7 bases lay outside the gene matches. The CDR3 sequence is 14 residues long. In germline, CDR1 is SGHTA, CDR2 FQGNSA. CDR3 sequence (DNA): TGTGCCAGCAGTTATTACAGGGGACCAGATACGCAGTATTTT. Its protein product is CASSYYRGPDTQYF.

This chain links TRBV21-1 with TRBJ2-7; the table assigns TRBD1, which was not confirmed against the DNA. TRBV21-1 represents a pseudogene. This CDR3 has 13 amino acids. In nucleotides, the CDR3 is TGTGCCAGCGTGCAGGGTGGTGTGTACGAGCAGTACTTC. Its protein is CASVQGGVYEQYF.

This clonotype was counted ten times or more. The V gene is TRBV12-3 or TRBV12-4, the J gene TRBJ2-2; no clear D. There are 15 residues in the CDR3. The V end was cut by 3 bases, the J end by 2 bases, with 10 bases between. The CDR3 loop is CASSLPLDNTGELFF. CDR3 in DNA: TGTGCCAGCAGTTTGCCCCTAGACAACACCGGGGAGCTGTTTTTT.

The J gene is TRBJ2-1, the V gene TRBV12-3 or TRBV12-4; 7 nucleotides line up with TRBD1. CDR3 length: 14 amino acids. After removal of 3 bases from V and 6 bases from J, the junction contained 5 bases not matched to a gene. The CDR3 DNA follows: TGTGCCAGCAGTTTGACTCCAGGGGGCAATGAGCAGTTCTTC. Its translation is CASSLTPGGNEQFF.

This clonotype was observed a few times. V usage is TRBV18 and J usage is TRBJ1-2; TRBD1 agrees at 10 bases. The CDR3 is 14 amino acids. Germline V gene lookup returns CDR1 KGHSH and CDR2 LQKENI. Trimming at V came to 2 bases and at J to 7 bases, leaving 4 bases not matched to a gene. The CDR3 sequence is CASSPVGQGTGYTF. CDR3 nucleotides: TGTGCCAGCTCACCAGTGGGACAGGGGACTGGCTACACCTTC.

This clonotype was counted a few times. This chain connects TRBV6-6 to TRBJ1-1; possibly TRBD1 for D (6 bases). Per germline, CDR1 MNHNY and CDR2 SVGAGI (reference sequence). The V and J ends lost 7 bases and 3 bases respectively, with 12 bases between them. CDR3 length: 13 amino acids. The CDR3 is CASNLRQDTEAFF. The CDR3 DNA is TGTGCCAGCAACTTACGACAGGACACTGAAGCTTTCTTT.

This clonotype has only a few counts. The chain is built from TRBV4-1 and TRBJ2-7; 8 positions match TRBD1. The junction had 6 bases not matched to a gene; V was cut back by 1 base and J by 4 bases. This CDR3 is built from 15 residues. CDR1 is MGHRA, CDR2 YSYEKL, per germline. CDR3 DNA: TGCGCCAGCAGCCAAGTGTCGACAGGGGCGTACGAGCAGTACTTC. Translated, it gives CASSQVSTGAYEQYF.

This rearrangement joins TRBV12-3 or TRBV12-4 to TRBJ2-5; possibly TRBD1 or TRBD2 for D (7 bases each). CDR3 length: 16 amino acids. V was pared by 5 bases and J by 3 bases, with 19 bases between. In nucleotides, the CDR3 is TGTGCCAGCAGTCCTCAGACAGGGAGGGTGAAAGAGACCCAGTACTTC. Protein sequence: CASSPQTGRVKETQYF.

The gene calls are TRBV7-2 and TRBJ1-3; the match to TRBD1 covers 8 bases. The CDR3 spans 14 residues. The germline gives CDR1 SGHTA, CDR2 FQGNSA. V trimming: 4 bases; J trimming: 3 bases; junction bases outside the gene matches: 2. CDR3 loop: CASSWGTGGNTIYF. The DNA of the CDR3 is TGTGCCAGCAGCTGGGGGACAGGTGGAAACACCATATATTTT.

The sample holds many counts of this clonotype. The chain joins TRBV28 to TRBJ2-1; 11 bases align to TRBD2. The CDR3 loop spans 16 amino acids. Germline CDR1 reads MDHEN; CDR2 reads SYDVKM. V was pared by 5 bases and J by 6 bases, with 9 bases of the junction left unmatched. This chain's CDR3 is CASSLTSGRIFNEQFF. CDR3 nucleotide sequence: TGTGCCAGCAGTCTCACTAGCGGGAGAATATTCAATGAGCAGTTCTTC.

This chain links TRBV5-1 with TRBJ2-1; 8 nucleotides line up with TRBD2. This CDR3 has 16 amino acids. Germline values: CDR1 SGHRS, CDR2 YFSETQ. V shed 7 bases and J 4 bases; nucleotides not matched to a gene: 13. CDR3 bases: TGCGCCAGCGGCCCCCCAGGAAGCGGGGGATACAATGAGCAGTTCTTC. Residues: CASGPPGSGGYNEQFF.

The rearrangement links TRBV29-1 to TRBJ2-1; D remains ambiguous. This CDR3 has 13 residues. In germline, CDR1 is SQVTM, CDR2 ANQGSEA. Trimming took off 2 bases at V and 5 bases at J, with 10 bases between the two ends. The CDR3: CSVENTYNNEQFF. CDR3 nucleotides: TGCAGCGTTGAAAACACATACAACAATGAGCAGTTCTTC.

In its sample, this clonotype was seen a few times. The gene calls are TRBV15 and TRBJ2-2; D uncertain. The CDR3 has 14 amino acids. Germline V lookup: CDR1 LNHNV, CDR2 YYDKDF (reference sequence). The V end lost 0 bases, the J end lost 6 bases, and 8 bases lay between the germline ends. The CDR3 loop is CATSRDLDPGELFF. In DNA form, the CDR3 reads TGTGCCACCAGCAGAGATCTTGACCCCGGGGAGCTGTTTTTT.